A single sample is the source of the 23 T cell receptor beta chains below, sequenced in a study of shared clonotypes between healthy human individuals. Assay: immunoSEQ multiplex PCR; the TCRdb copy retains only in-frame clones and omits some. Of over a million clones listed, under 99% were seen once; the top ten hold 0.4% to 0.55%. Sequencing used naive CD4+ T cells sorted from blood. As for subset: CD45RA+ positively selected. The receptor set was obtained from a man aged 25 to 40 in good health.

The chain couples TRBV5-1 to TRBJ2-7, with 13 bases fitting TRBD2. The V gene's germline CDR1 is SGHRS and CDR2 YFSETQ. This CDR3 contains 15 residues. After removal of 5 bases from V and 3 bases from J, the junction contained 5 bases not matched to a gene. In DNA form, the CDR3 reads TGCGCCAGCAGGGACGGACTAGCGGGAGTCTACGAGCAGTACTTC. It translates to CASRDGLAGVYEQYF.

This chain links TRBV5-1 with TRBJ2-1; unclear D gene. V was trimmed by 5 bases and J by 0 bases, leaving 12 bases between them. Germline CDR1 SGHRS, CDR2 YFSETQ. The CDR3 is 15 amino acids. The CDR3 spells CASRIEASSYNEQFF. The CDR3 DNA reads as TGCGCCAGCAGGATCGAGGCAAGCTCCTACAATGAGCAGTTCTTC.

The rearrangement joins TRBV28 to TRBJ1-4, with a tentative D call TRBD1 (6 bases). CDR1 is MDHEN and CDR2 is SYDVKM in the germline V gene. This CDR3 comprises 16 residues. V was trimmed by 2 bases and J by 7 bases, leaving 17 bases between them. The CDR3 nucleotides read TGTGCCAGCAGTTTAAGGCAGGGGATCGTCTTTGAAAAACTGTTTTTT. Translating gives CASSLRQGIVFEKLFF.

The chain uses TRBV7-8 and TRBJ1-1, with no clear D. Trimming pared 4 bases from V and 1 base from J, leaving 10 bases between. Germline V CDR1 and CDR2: SGHVS, FQNEAQ. The length of the CDR3 is 14 residues. Here the CDR3 reads CASSSQNTNTEAFF. CDR3 in DNA: TGTGCCAGCAGCTCACAGAATACGAACACTGAAGCTTTCTTT. The variable domain in full, completed from reference TRBV7-8 and TRBJ1-1, reads GAGVSQSPRYKVAKRGQDVALRCDPISGHVSLFWYQQALGQGPEFLTYFQNEAQLDKSGLPSDRFFAERPEGSVSTLKIQRTQQEDSAVYLCASSSQNTNTEAFFGQGTRLTVV.

The sample holds one count of this clone. The chain has TRBV5-4 and TRBJ1-3; D is uncertain. Trimming left V 0 bases short and J 3 bases short, with 13 bases between. This CDR3 has 16 amino acids. CDR1 and CDR2 from the germline V gene are SGHNT and YYREEE (reference sequence). The CDR3 is CASSLDPGSSGNTIYF. The DNA of the CDR3 is TGTGCCAGCAGCTTGGACCCGGGCAGCAGTGGAAACACCATATATTTT.

This chain joins TRBV7-9 and TRBJ2-1; D is unresolved. Germline V gene lookup returns CDR1 SEHNR and CDR2 FQNEAQ (reference sequence). V gave up 4 bases and J gave up 5 bases, with 6 bases separating them. This CDR3 is 12 amino acids long. The CDR3 is CASSSRNNEQFF. The CDR3 nucleotides read TGTGCCAGCAGCTCACGAAACAATGAGCAGTTCTTC.

This sequence joins TRBV30 and TRBJ2-3; D ambiguous. This CDR3 is built from 13 residues. V shed 3 bases and J shed 7 bases, with 14 bases lying between them. Germline V gene sequence: CDR1 GTSNPN, CDR2 SVGIG (reference sequence). CDR3 in DNA: TGTGCCTGGAGCCAACCTAGGACCAATACGCAGTATTTT. Its translation is CAWSQPRTNTQYF.

The J gene is TRBJ2-3, the V gene TRBV11-2; no clear D gene. Germline V gene sequence: CDR1 SGHAT, CDR2 FQNNGV. The CDR3 is made up of 12 amino acids. V was shortened by 5 bases and J by 5 bases, with 8 bases between the two germline ends. The chain's CDR3 is CASSPNRDTQYF. CDR3 nucleotides: TGTGCCAGCAGCCCCAACCGAGATACGCAGTATTTT.

The chain recombines TRBV2 with TRBJ2-5, with D uncertain. Trimming took 4 bases from V and 2 from J, leaving 11 bases between them. Germline values: CDR1 SNHLY, CDR2 FYNNEI. The CDR3 sequence is 14 residues long. The CDR3 DNA reads TGTGCCAGCAGTGTTTCACCGATACAAGAGACCCAGTACTTC. It specifies CASSVSPIQETQYF. Full variable domain (remainder filled in from reference TRBV2 and TRBJ2-5): EPEVTQTPSHQVTQMGQEVILRCVPISNHLYFYWYRQILGQKVEFLVSFYNNEISEKSEIFDDQFSVERPDGSNFTLKIRSTKLEDSAMYFCASSVSPIQETQYFGPGTRLLVL.

This chain uses TRBV6-6 with TRBJ1-2; D perhaps matches TRBD1 (5 bases). CDR1 is MNHNY, CDR2 SVGAGI, per germline (reference sequence). V lost 2 bases and J lost 2, with 12 bases in between. This CDR3 contains 15 residues. The CDR3 bases are TGTGCCAGCAGTTACCTGGGGGTTTCGAACTATGGCTACACCTTC. It codes for CASSYLGVSNYGYTF.

The J gene is TRBJ2-1, the V gene TRBV7-2; D remains unclear. Per germline, CDR1 SGHTA and CDR2 FQGNSA. CDR3 size: 16 residues. V lost 4 bases and J 6 bases, leaving 19 bases between the germline ends. The CDR3 loop is CASSSLSKPAVNEQFF. In DNA form, the CDR3 reads TGTGCCAGCAGCTCCCTGAGCAAACCGGCTGTCAATGAGCAGTTCTTC.

This chain connects TRBV5-1 to TRBJ2-1, with D unclear. Germline loops: CDR1 SGHRS, CDR2 YFSETQ. V was pared by 1 base and J by 1 base, with 9 bases between. The CDR3 has 15 amino acids. DNA for the CDR3: TGCGCCAGCAGCTTGATTTTGGAGTCCTACAATGAGCAGTTCTTC. The encoded protein is CASSLILESYNEQFF. The complete variable domain, with remaining parts taken from reference TRBV5-1 and TRBJ2-1, reads KAGVTQTPRYLIKTRGQQVTLSCSPISGHRSVSWYQQTPGQGLQFLFEYFSETQRNKGNFPGRFSGRQFSNSRSEMNVSTLELGDSALYLCASSLILESYNEQFFGPGTRLTVL.

The chain combines TRBV29-1 with TRBJ1-5; D remains ambiguous. Germline-derived CDR1 and CDR2 are SQVTM and ANQGSEA. V dropped 5 bases and J dropped 8 bases, with 16 bases sitting between them. The CDR3 sequence is 13 residues long. The CDR3 DNA reads as TGCAGCGTTCAGACGGGCCCGAAGGAGCCCCAGCATTTT. Translation gives CSVQTGPKEPQHF. Looking up the rest from reference TRBV29-1 and TRBJ1-5 gives the full variable domain: SAVISQKPSRDICQRGTSLTIQCQVDSQVTMMFWYRQQPGQSLTLIATANQGSEATYESGFVIDKFPISRPNLTFSTLTVSNMSPEDSSIYLCSVQTGPKEPQHFGDGTRLSIL.

The chain carries TRBV4-3 and TRBJ2-7; the D gene could be TRBD1 or TRBD2 (6 bases each). V dropped 0 bases and J dropped 7 bases, with 16 bases sitting between them. Germline assignment: CDR1 LGHNA and CDR2 YSLEER. This CDR3 is 15 amino acids long. In DNA, the CDR3 is TGCGCCAGCAGCCAAGATTCCTCGGGGGCGCGGGAGCAGTACTTC. Protein sequence: CASSQDSSGAREQYF.

The rearrangement uses TRBV6-5 and TRBJ1-1; no firm D call. V was clipped by 5 bases and J by 6 bases, with 13 bases between them. Germline V gene lookup returns CDR1 MNHEY and CDR2 SVGAGI. The CDR3 loop spans 13 amino acids. CDR3 region: CASSEGISAEAFF. CDR3 in DNA: TGTGCCAGCAGTGAGGGAATTTCCGCTGAAGCTTTCTTT.

The V gene is TRBV30, the J gene TRBJ1-2; TRBD1 aligns across 11 bases. The J segment lost 8 bases and the V segment lost 5 bases, leaving 10 bases of the junction unmatched. The CDR3 is made up of 14 amino acids. The germline gives CDR1 GTSNPN, CDR2 SVGIG (reference sequence). This chain's CDR3 is CAWATGTGGIGYTF. DNA for the CDR3: TGTGCCTGGGCTACCGGGACAGGGGGGATAGGCTACACCTTC.

This clone was counted once. This chain joins TRBV10-3 and TRBJ2-5, with unresolved D. V dropped 7 bases and J dropped 3 bases, with 12 bases sitting between them. CDR3 size: 13 residues. The germline V gene encodes CDR1 ENHRY and CDR2 SYGVKD. The CDR3 here is CAINGGGEETQYF. The DNA of the CDR3 is TGTGCCATCAACGGTGGTGGGGAAGAGACCCAGTACTTC.

DNA of the CDR3: TGTGCCAGCTCCCGCGGACTAGCGGGAGGACAGGAGACCCAGTACTTC. It yields the protein CASSRGLAGGQETQYF. The chain uses TRBV18 and TRBJ2-5; TRBD2 aligns across 14 bases. The CDR3 spans 16 residues. Germline V CDR1 and CDR2: KGHSH, LQKENI. With V trimmed by 6 bases and J by 5 bases, 8 bases remained unmatched.

The chain recombines TRBV18 with TRBJ2-7, with D possibly being TRBD2 (6 bases). Germline V gene data show CDR1 as KGHSH and CDR2 as LQKENI. Trimming removed 3 bases at V and 2 bases at J, with 17 bases between. The length of the CDR3 is 16 residues. The CDR3 spells CASSPVAGTEAYEQYF. The CDR3, as DNA: TGTGCCAGCTCACCGGTCGCCGGGACTGAAGCCTACGAGCAGTACTTC.

The genes are TRBV10-3 and TRBJ1-5, with D possibly being TRBD1 (5 bases). Per germline, CDR1 ENHRY and CDR2 SYGVKD. The V end was cut by 8 bases, the J end by 2 bases, with 10 bases between. CDR3 size: 13 residues. CDR3 region: CAIRGEGNQPQHF. The CDR3 bases are TGTGCCATCCGGGGGGAAGGCAATCAGCCCCAGCATTTT.

This clone appeared a single time. V gene TRBV25-1 combines with J gene TRBJ2-3; D might be TRBD1 or TRBD2, each matching 5 bases. Germline lookup yields CDR1 MGHDK and CDR2 SYGVNS. The CDR3 loop spans 17 amino acids. Deletions cut 0 bases from V and 0 bases from J, with 13 bases between. As DNA, the CDR3 is TGTGCCAGCAGTGAATATTTGGGACGGGGAAGCACAGATACGCAGTATTTT. Its protein is CASSEYLGRGSTDTQYF.

The chain uses TRBV28 and TRBJ2-7, with D tentatively TRBD1 or TRBD2 (6 bases each). This CDR3 is 13 amino acids long. Germline CDR1 reads MDHEN; CDR2 reads SYDVKM. The germline V and J ends were trimmed by 8 bases and 4 bases, with 15 bases remaining between them. CDR3 sequence: CASRDIGTYEQYF. The CDR3 bases are TGTGCCAGCCGGGACATAGGGACTTACGAGCAGTACTTC. Based on the CDR3 plus reference TRBV28 and TRBJ2-7, the full variable domain is DVKVTQSSRYLVKRTGEKVFLECVQDMDHENMFWYRQDPGLGLRLIYFSYDVKMKEKGDIPEGYSVSREKKERFSLILESASTNQTSMYLCASRDIGTYEQYFGPGTRLTVT.

The chain has TRBV10-3 and TRBJ1-5; perhaps TRBD1 as D (5 bases). The V and J ends lost 6 bases and 2 bases respectively, with 14 bases between them. Germline V lookup: CDR1 ENHRY, CDR2 SYGVKD. The length of the CDR3 is 15 residues. The CDR3 spells CAISDSLGGNQPQHF. CDR3 in DNA: TGTGCCATCAGCGACAGCTTAGGTGGCAATCAGCCCCAGCATTTT.